These 29 T cell receptor beta chains share one sample of origin, sequenced in a study of blood T cell repertoires in COVID-19. Method: immunoSEQ multiplex PCR; TCRdb's copy keeps in-frame clones and lacks some. The table shows over 300,000 clones, with about 82% occurring only once. Sequencing was carried out using peripheral blood. These receptors originate from a woman aged 50 to 65 with acute or convalescent COVID-19.

The V gene is TRBV18, the J gene TRBJ2-7, with a tentative D call TRBD2 (5 bases). Germline values: CDR1 KGHSH, CDR2 LQKENI. V shed 0 bases and J shed 0 bases, with 6 bases lying between them. The CDR3 extends over 14 amino acids. The DNA of the CDR3 is TGTGCCAGCTCACCACCCGGGAACTCCTACGAGCAGTACTTC. Translated, it gives CASSPPGNSYEQYF.

This sequence joins TRBV7-7 and TRBJ2-1, with 9 bases fitting TRBD1. J gave up 2 bases and V 3 bases, and 2 bases lay outside the gene matches. There are 15 residues in the CDR3. From germline, CDR1 is SSHAT and CDR2 FNYEAQ (reference sequence). The CDR3 DNA sequence: TGTGCCAGCAGCTTCGGGACAGGGCCCTACAATGAGCAGTTCTTC. Its translation: CASSFGTGPYNEQFF.

This clone was seen a handful of times. The CDR3: CASSSPLSGRKRYEQYF. The DNA for the CDR3 is TGTGCCAGCAGCTCCCCTTTGAGCGGGAGGAAGAGGTACGAGCAGTACTTC. The chain uses TRBV7-6 and TRBJ2-7; TRBD2 matches at 9 bases. V lost 4 bases, J lost 4 bases, and 14 bases stayed unmatched. CDR1 SGHVS and CDR2 FNYEAQ come from the germline V gene. This CDR3 has 17 amino acids. The full variable domain, completed using reference TRBV7-6 and TRBJ2-7, is GAGVSQSPRYKVTKRGQDVALRCDPISGHVSLYWYRQALGQGPEFLTYFNYEAQQDKSGLPNDRFSAERPEGSISTLTIQRTEQRDSAMYRCASSSPLSGRKRYEQYFGPGTRLTVT.

This rearrangement joins TRBV14 to TRBJ2-7; weak D call: TRBD2 (6 bases). This CDR3 is built from 13 residues. Trimming pared 1 base from V and 6 bases from J, leaving 10 bases between. Germline V gives CDR1 SGHDN, CDR2 FVKESK. CDR3 region: CASSQVGGLEQYF. Here the CDR3 DNA reads TGTGCCAGCAGCCAAGTAGGAGGGCTCGAGCAGTACTTC.

The rearrangement links TRBV19 to TRBJ2-7, with 9 bases fitting TRBD2. The CDR3 totals 15 residues. Germline V gene data show CDR1 as LNHDA and CDR2 as SQIVND (reference sequence). With V trimmed by 3 bases and J by 1 base, 4 bases remained unmatched. The DNA for the CDR3 is TGTGCCAGTAGTATGGTCGCGGGAGGGTCCTACGAGCAGTACTTC. Protein sequence: CASSMVAGGSYEQYF.

The chain uses TRBV5-1 and TRBJ2-7, with 7 bases matching TRBD1. The V segment lost 10 bases and the J segment 2 bases; nucleotides outside the gene matches: 12. Germline lookup yields CDR1 SGHRS and CDR2 YFSETQ. The CDR3 consists of 14 residues. CDR3 in amino acids: CALYIPGQTYEQYF. In DNA, the CDR3 is TGCGCCTTATATATACCGGGACAGACCTACGAGCAGTACTTC.

V and J are TRBV12-3 or TRBV12-4 and TRBJ2-7; TRBD2 is a possible D gene (6 bases). CDR3 size: 13 residues. Trimming removed 6 bases from V and 3 bases from J, with 12 bases in between. The CDR3 nucleotides are TGTGCCAGCAGCCAACCCGGGGGCTACGAGCAGTACTTC. Amino acid sequence: CASSQPGGYEQYF.

In its sample, this clone was seen a few times. This sequence joins TRBV11-2 and TRBJ1-3; D gene ambiguous. V was trimmed by 2 bases and J by 3 bases, leaving 14 bases between them. There are 16 residues in the CDR3. Germline values: CDR1 SGHAT, CDR2 FQNNGV. In DNA, the CDR3 is TGTGCCAGCAGCTTACGGGGTGCTGACATTGGAAACACCATATATTTT. It translates to CASSLRGADIGNTIYF.

The V and J genes are TRBV10-3 and TRBJ2-7; D gene unclear. Germline V gene lookup returns CDR1 ENHRY and CDR2 SYGVKD. The CDR3 is 14 amino acids. Trimming shortened V by 6 bases and J by 3 bases, and 15 bases separated the two germline ends. CDR3 residues: CAIRENSGRYEQYF. For the CDR3, the DNA is TGTGCCATCAGGGAGAACTCAGGCCGCTACGAGCAGTACTTC.

V and J are TRBV19 and TRBJ2-1; 10 nucleotides align to TRBD2. The CDR3 extends over 16 amino acids. Germline-derived CDR1 and CDR2 are LNHDA and SQIVND (reference sequence). V lost 8 bases, J lost 4 bases, and 11 bases stayed unmatched. CDR3 loop: CASEYQLAGFYNEQFF. The CDR3 DNA reads TGTGCCAGTGAATATCAACTAGCGGGATTTTACAATGAGCAGTTCTTC. Looking up the rest from reference TRBV19 and TRBJ2-1 gives the full variable domain: DGGITQSPKYLFRKEGQNVTLSCEQNLNHDAMYWYRQDPGQGLRLIYYSQIVNDFQKGDIAEGYSVSREKKESFPLTVTSAQKNPTAFYLCASEYQLAGFYNEQFFGPGTRLTVL.

The rearrangement links TRBV15 to TRBJ2-7, with 10 bases lining up with TRBD2. Germline V gives CDR1 LNHNV, CDR2 YYDKDF (reference sequence). V trimming: 0 bases; J trimming: 4 bases; junction bases outside the gene matches: 6. The CDR3 spans 16 residues. The DNA of the CDR3 is TGTGCCACCAGCAGAGATGTCCCTAGCGGGAGTTACGAGCAGTACTTC. Translating it yields CATSRDVPSGSYEQYF. Full variable domain (remainder filled in from reference TRBV15 and TRBJ2-7): DAMVIQNPRYQVTQFGKPVTLSCSQTLNHNVMYWYQQKSSQAPKLLFHYYDKDFNNEADTPDNFQSRRPNTSFCFLDIRSPGLGDTAMYLCATSRDVPSGSYEQYFGPGTRLTVT.

CDR3 sequence reads: CASSPGQQSSYEQYF. CDR3 nucleotides: TGTGCCAGCTCACCAGGGCAGCAGAGCTCCTACGAGCAGTACTTC. V usage is TRBV18 and J usage is TRBJ2-7; no firm D call. Trimming left V 2 bases short and J 0 bases short, with 11 bases between. The CDR3 totals 15 residues. Germline assignment: CDR1 KGHSH and CDR2 LQKENI.

This clone was observed once. The V gene is TRBV5-1, the J gene TRBJ2-7, with 7 positions matching TRBD2. This CDR3 spans 13 amino acids. In germline, CDR1 is SGHRS, CDR2 YFSETQ. J was trimmed by 5 bases and V by 4 bases; bases with no gene match: 6. CDR3 sequence (DNA): TGCGCCAGCAGCGAAGGACTAGTGAACGAGCAGTACTTC. Its protein is CASSEGLVNEQYF. The full variable domain, its missing parts supplied by reference TRBV5-1 and TRBJ2-7, is KAGVTQTPRYLIKTRGQQVTLSCSPISGHRSVSWYQQTPGQGLQFLFEYFSETQRNKGNFPGRFSGRQFSNSRSEMNVSTLELGDSALYLCASSEGLVNEQYFGPGTRLTVT.

The chain recombines TRBV10-1 with TRBJ2-7; tentative D call: TRBD1 (6 bases). Germline CDR1 reads WNHNN; CDR2 reads SYGVQD (reference sequence). The CDR3 length is 14 residues. V lost 2 bases and J 1 base, leaving 9 bases between the germline ends. The CDR3 DNA reads TGCGCCAGCAGTGAGGCGGACAGTTCCTACGAGCAGTACTTC. Translating it yields CASSEADSSYEQYF.

The chain uses TRBV7-2 and TRBJ1-4; 8 nucleotides align to TRBD1. The CDR3 runs 16 residues. Germline-derived CDR1 and CDR2 are SGHTA and FQGNSA. V lost 5 bases and J lost 2; bases outside the gene matches: 7. The CDR3 sequence: CASSPRGQGTNEKLFF. The CDR3 DNA follows: TGTGCCAGCAGCCCCAGGGGGCAAGGGACTAATGAAAAACTGTTTTTT.

This sequence joins TRBV28 and TRBJ1-4; 10 bases fit TRBD1. The CDR3 runs to 19 residues. Germline CDR1 reads MDHEN; CDR2 reads SYDVKM. The V gene end was trimmed by 3 bases and the J gene end by 6 bases; junction bases not matched to a gene: 16. CDR3 DNA sequence: TGTGCCAGCAGTTTCATCCCGGGACAGGGGAGTATCCTCGATGAAAAACTGTTTTTT. Encoded protein: CASSFIPGQGSILDEKLFF. The full variable domain, rest sourced from reference TRBV28 and TRBJ1-4, is DVKVTQSSRYLVKRTGEKVFLECVQDMDHENMFWYRQDPGLGLRLIYFSYDVKMKEKGDIPEGYSVSREKKERFSLILESASTNQTSMYLCASSFIPGQGSILDEKLFFGSGTQLSVL.

V usage is TRBV29-1 and J usage is TRBJ2-1, with 10 bases that match TRBD2. The CDR3 consists of 13 residues. CDR1 and CDR2 from the germline V gene are SQVTM and ANQGSEA. The CDR3 region is CGAGTSAFNEQFF. The CDR3 nucleotides read TGCGGCGCCGGGACTAGCGCTTTCAATGAGCAGTTCTTC.

V usage is TRBV28 and J usage is TRBJ1-2; TRBD1 aligns across 7 bases. The CDR3 has 14 amino acids. CDR1 and CDR2 (germline): MDHEN, SYDVKM. V was clipped by 3 bases and J by 4 bases; unmatched bases: 5. CDR3 residues: CASSFDRESYGYTF. For the CDR3, the DNA is TGTGCCAGCAGTTTTGACAGGGAGAGCTATGGCTACACCTTC.

The chain employs TRBV6-2 or TRBV6-3 and TRBJ2-7, with D possibly matching TRBD1 (5 bases). This CDR3 is 15 amino acids long. V lost 1 base, J lost 6 bases, and 16 bases lay in between. Germline-derived CDR1 and CDR2 are MNHEY and SVGEGT. The CDR3, as DNA: TGTGCCAGCAGTTACTGGGGCAGGGCGAGAGTCGAGCAGTACTTC. It encodes CASSYWGRARVEQYF.

This chain uses TRBV28 with TRBJ1-6; D gene ambiguous. There are 13 residues in the CDR3. Germline values: CDR1 MDHEN, CDR2 SYDVKM. Trimming stripped 6 bases from V and 10 bases from J, with 13 bases between. The CDR3 is CASSRVSGSPLHF. The CDR3 bases are TGTGCCAGCAGCCGGGTGTCCGGATCACCCCTCCACTTT.

The V and J genes are TRBV19 and TRBJ1-2, with D uncertain. Germline V gene sequence: CDR1 LNHDA, CDR2 SQIVND (reference sequence). V was pared by 7 bases and J by 8 bases, with 17 bases between. This CDR3 comprises 13 residues. The CDR3 region is CASTLRVAEGYTF. CDR3 sequence (DNA): TGTGCCAGTACCCTACGGGTCGCCGAGGGCTACACCTTC.

This sequence joins TRBV4-1 and TRBJ2-5, with D possibly matching TRBD2 (6 bases). Deletions cut 4 bases from V and 5 bases from J, with 20 bases between. This CDR3 has 16 amino acids. Germline V CDR1 and CDR2: MGHRA, YSYEKL. The CDR3 DNA sequence: TGCGCCAGCAGCCCGGAACTCCGGGACTCCGGTGAGACCCAGTACTTC. Its translation: CASSPELRDSGETQYF.

The CDR3 here is CASSRGESGVETQYF. The CDR3, as DNA: TGCGCCAGCAGCCGGGGGGAGTCGGGGGTAGAGACCCAGTACTTC. The chain employs TRBV4-1 and TRBJ2-5; weak D call: TRBD2 (6 bases). This CDR3 is 15 amino acids long. Germline V gene lookup returns CDR1 MGHRA and CDR2 YSYEKL. Trimming left V 4 bases short and J 4 bases short, with 16 bases between.

V gene TRBV6-5 combines with J gene TRBJ1-1, with D tentatively TRBD1 (5 bases). Trimming took 2 bases from V and 4 from J, leaving 11 bases between them. This CDR3 spans 14 amino acids. Germline V gives CDR1 MNHEY, CDR2 SVGAGI. CDR3 coding DNA: TGTGCCAGCAGTTACCGCCCGGGGGGCACTGAAGCTTTCTTT. This translates into CASSYRPGGTEAFF.

V gene TRBV28 combines with J gene TRBJ2-7; a possible D gene is TRBD1 (6 bases). Germline assignment: CDR1 MDHEN and CDR2 SYDVKM. The ends were cut back, 6 bases at V and 9 bases at J, with 21 bases in the middle. CDR3 length: 14 residues. In DNA form, the CDR3 reads TGTGCCAGCAGGGGCGCGGCCAGGGGAACGGTGCAGTACTTC. It is translated as CASRGAARGTVQYF.

This clone was found a few times. One end of the junction is discordant with germline, which a read error may explain. This chain connects TRBV12-3 or TRBV12-4 to TRBJ2-7, with 9 bases fitting TRBD1. CDR3 length equals 11 residues. The CDR3 nucleotides read TGTGCCAGCAGTTCTGGGACAGGGACAGACTTC. It is translated as CASSSGTGTDF.

This clone occurred once. The J gene is TRBJ1-6, the V gene TRBV5-4; tentative D call: TRBD1 (5 bases). This CDR3 has 13 amino acids. V lost 6 bases, J lost 9 bases, and 13 bases lay in between. CDR1 is SGHNT and CDR2 is YYREEE in the germline V gene (reference sequence). The CDR3 protein is CASMDTVGSPLHF. The CDR3 DNA is TGTGCCAGCATGGACACGGTCGGTTCACCCCTCCACTTT.

The rearrangement uses TRBV7-8 and TRBJ2-4; 8 nucleotides match TRBD1. The CDR3 loop spans 16 amino acids. Germline V CDR1 and CDR2: SGHVS, FQNEAQ. V was clipped by 5 bases and J by 0 bases; unmatched bases: 6. Here the CDR3 reads CASSVQGAVAKNIQYF. As DNA, the CDR3 is TGTGCCAGCAGCGTTCAGGGGGCCGTAGCCAAAAACATTCAGTACTTC.

The CDR3 region is CASSQLATLQWGYTF. The CDR3 DNA sequence: TGCGCCAGCAGCCAACTGGCAACGCTACAGTGGGGCTACACCTTC. The rearrangement uses TRBV4-1 and TRBJ1-2; D remains ambiguous. The CDR3 totals 15 residues. V was shortened by 2 bases and J by 8 bases, with 18 bases between the two germline ends. Germline CDR1 and CDR2: MGHRA and YSYEKL.